The rows below give T cell receptor beta chains drawn from one sample of a study of cytomegalovirus exposure and HLA in healthy donors. Repertoires were generated with immunoSEQ multiplex PCR, while TCRdb's copy carries only in-frame clones and drops some. The sample shows about 140,000 clones, 73% of them seen only once. Source material: PBMCs. The receptors originated from a woman between 40 and 55 years old in good health and CMV-seronegative. Both conserved end residues are trimmed from each CDR3. The D gene is left open where the match is weak.

V gene: TRBV6-1
D gene: -
CDR3 protein: ASGVNSNQPQH

V gene: TRBV5-1
D gene: -
CDR3 protein: ASSRTERDFMNTEAF

V gene: TRBV2
D gene: -
CDR3 protein: ASDLGSYNEQF

V gene: TRBV6-1
D gene: TRBD2
CDR3 protein: ASSESRGVRFD

V gene: TRBV9
D gene: TRBD2
CDR3 protein: ASSVAAGVGELF

V gene: TRBV15
D gene: TRBD2
CDR3 protein: ATSRAGTSGADTQY

V gene: TRBV5-1
D gene: -
CDR3 protein: ASSFGIDNEQF

V gene: TRBV28
D gene: TRBD2
CDR3 protein: ASSVFLAGELNTQY

V gene: TRBV21-1
D gene: -
CDR3 protein: ASSSRDKAYNEQF

V gene: TRBV6-5
D gene: -
CDR3 protein: ASSTAEDTIY

V gene: TRBV7-3
D gene: -
CDR3 protein: ASSYGEKETQY

V gene: TRBV7-9
D gene: -
CDR3 protein: ASTKIGGGSEGYGYT